Below, 5 T cell receptor beta chains from the same sample are listed, as sequenced in a study of Graves' ophthalmopathy and Graves' hyperthyroidism. RNA transcripts provided the template for amplifying TCR beta CDR3 regions. An initial RT-PCR round employing HTBI primers preceded a second-round multiplex PCR. Each CDR3 protein is one row after TCRdb ran MiXCR on the multiplex PCR reads. The sample records hundreds of thousands of distinct CDR3 sequences, roughly 21% being singletons. The source material was peripheral blood. These receptors came from a woman aged 18-35 years with stable Graves' hyperthyroidism.

In its sample, this clonotype was seen many times. The chain carries TRBV2 and TRBJ2-5, with a weak D call TRBD2 (6 bases). The CDR3 covers 14 residues. Trimming removed 6 bases at V and 5 bases at J, with 16 bases between. Germline values: CDR1 SNHLY, CDR2 FYNNEI. CDR3 amino acids: CASSGSGSGETQYF. The DNA of the CDR3 is TGTGCCAGCAGCGGAAGCGGGTCGGGGGAGACCCAGTACTTC.

This clonotype occurred many times. This sequence joins TRBV6-2 or TRBV6-3 and TRBJ1-5; 7 nucleotides align to TRBD1. V trimming: 7 bases; J trimming: 6 bases; junction bases outside the gene matches: 9. Germline values: CDR1 MNHEY, CDR2 SVGEGT. The CDR3 has 14 residues. The CDR3 nucleotides read TGTGCCAGCACAAAAGGGGGCGTCATTCAGCCCCAGCATTTT. Protein: CASTKGGVIQPQHF.

This clonotype was observed many times. The chain's CDR3 is CATSREVQHTYEQYF. CDR3 nucleotide sequence: TGTGCCACCAGCAGAGAGGTCCAGCACACCTACGAGCAGTACTTC. The gene calls are TRBV15 and TRBJ2-7; no firm D call. Trimming cost V 0 bases and J 2 bases, with 11 bases left between them. Germline loops: CDR1 LNHNV, CDR2 YYDKDF (reference sequence). This CDR3 spans 15 amino acids.

This clonotype occurred many times. The chain combines TRBV6-5 with TRBJ1-3, with 7 nucleotides matching TRBD1. With V trimmed by 4 bases and J by 4 bases, 4 bases remained unmatched. CDR1 is MNHEY and CDR2 is SVGAGI in the germline V gene. This CDR3 spans 14 amino acids. CDR3 nucleotides: TGTGCCAGCAGTTCCACAGGGGACGGAAACACCATATATTTT. This translates into CASSSTGDGNTIYF.

The table lists this clonotype with many counts. The chain couples TRBV6-2 or TRBV6-3 to TRBJ2-7; 12 bases line up with TRBD2. The ends lost 7 bases at V and 2 bases at J; junction bases unmatched: 9. CDR1 and CDR2 (germline): MNHEY, SVGEGT. CDR3 length equals 16 residues. CDR3 protein: CASKRLAGGETYEQYF. CDR3 nucleotides: TGTGCCAGCAAACGGCTAGCGGGAGGGGAAACCTACGAGCAGTACTTC.